This is a list of T cell receptor beta chains from one sample in a study of esophageal squamous cell carcinoma under preoperative chemotherapy. TCRdb re-called the PCR reads with MiXCR, one entry per CDR3 protein. The sample records approximately 20,000 distinct CDR3 sequences, about 45% being singletons. The sample here was taken from a patient given preoperative chemotherapy. The receptors originated from a human donor with esophageal squamous cell carcinoma. The donor label of this sample is uncertain. Both conserved end residues are part of each CDR3. The D gene is left open where the match is weak. Size tells how often a clone was seen (once, few, many) or the class of an expanded clone, and some rows leave it out.

J: TRBJ1-4; size: .; D: .; V: TRBV7-2; DNA: TGTGCCAGCAGCGCCCGCAGGCCGAGGAATGAACCACTGCTTTTT; CDR3: CASSARRPRNEPLLF
J: TRBJ2-3; size: once; D: .; V: TRBV7-2; DNA: TGTGCCAGCAGGATGGGGGGTGGCGGCAGTGACGCAGAGACGCAGTATTTT; CDR3: CASRMGGGGSDAETQYF
J: TRBJ2-5; size: once; D: TRBD1; V: TRBV7-9; DNA: TGTGCCAGCAGCGGCCGGGACAGGGCAGAGACCCAGTACTTC; CDR3: CASSGRDRAETQYF
J: TRBJ2-1; size: few; D: TRBD2; V: TRBV7-2; DNA: TGTGCCAGCAGCCTCATTAGCGGGAGGGTGGTTGAGCAGTTCTTC; CDR3: CASSLISGRVVEQFF
J: TRBJ2-2; size: .; D: TRBD2; V: TRBV12-3/TRBV12-4; DNA: TGTGCCAGCAGGGTGGGGGGGAACACAGGTGCGCTGTTTTTT; CDR3: CASRVGGNTGALFF
J: TRBJ2-1; size: .; D: .; V: TRBV7-8; DNA: TGTGCCAGCAGCTTAGAGGACTCTTCGGGCTACAATGAGCAGTTCTTC; CDR3: CASSLEDSSGYNEQFF
J: TRBJ2-3; size: .; D: .; V: TRBV6-1; DNA: TGTGCCAGCAGGCGCATTCAGGGGTCCTCCGATACGCAGTATTTT; CDR3: CASRRIQGSSDTQYF
J: TRBJ2-5; size: few; D: .; V: TRBV7-3; DNA: TGTGCCAGCAGCTTAACTCCCCAGGATACCCAGTACTTC; CDR3: CASSLTPQDTQYF
J: TRBJ2-5; size: .; D: .; V: TRBV24-1; DNA: TGTGCCACCAGTGAGGGCGCCGGGGGAGGTGCCAAAGACATCCAGTACTTC; CDR3: CATSEGAGGGAKDIQYF
J: TRBJ1-4; size: many; D: TRBD1; V: TRBV7-2; DNA: TGTGCCAGCAGCTTAGACAGAGACAGGGGCTATTTGTTTTTT; CDR3: CASSLDRDRGYLFF
J: TRBJ2-4; size: .; D: .; V: TRBV7-2; DNA: TGTGGCAGCAGCTTGGGGATGTGCGGCGAAAACACGCAGTACTTC; CDR3: CGSSLGMCGENTQYF
J: TRBJ2-5; size: .; D: TRBD1; V: TRBV7-9; DNA: TGTGCCAGCAGCACGGGACAGGGGACGGGGGCCTACGAGCAGTATTTC; CDR3: CASSTGQGTGAYEQYF
J: TRBJ2-2; size: few; D: .; V: TRBV7-6; DNA: TGTGCCAGCAGCCATGGAAACACCGGGGAGCTGTTTTTT; CDR3: CASSHGNTGELFF
J: TRBJ2-1; size: .; D: .; V: TRBV7-9; DNA: TGTGCCAGCAGTTTCAGTAGGGGGAGCTCCTACAATGAGCAGTTCTTC; CDR3: CASSFSRGSSYNEQFF
J: TRBJ2-4; size: .; D: .; V: TRBV12-3/TRBV12-4; DNA: TGTGCCAGCAGCGACACAGGCACCGACATTCAGTACTTC; CDR3: CASSDTGTDIQYF
J: TRBJ2-5; size: .; D: .; V: TRBV12-3/TRBV12-4; DNA: TGTGCCAGCAGTACTTCCGAGACGAGGAATGAGCAGTACTTC; CDR3: CASSTSETRNEQYF
J: TRBJ2-5; size: medium-sized; D: TRBD2; V: TRBV12-3/TRBV12-4; DNA: TGTGCCAGCGGGACCGGCGGGAGGGGGCGCGAGACCCAGTACTTC; CDR3: CASGTGGRGRETQYF
J: TRBJ2-1; size: .; D: .; V: TRBV6-1; DNA: TGTGCCAGCTCATCTTCATTCAATGAGCAGTTCTTC; CDR3: CASSSSFNEQFF
J: TRBJ2-7; size: .; D: TRBD2; V: TRBV5-4; DNA: TGTGCCAGCAGCTGGAGCGGGAGGGTGTCGGGGGAGCAGTACTTC; CDR3: CASSWSGRVSGEQYF
J: TRBJ2-5; size: .; D: TRBD2; V: TRBV7-2; DNA: TGTGCCAGCAGCTCACGGACTAGCGGGGTTCGGGCCCAGTACTTC; CDR3: CASSSRTSGVRAQYF
J: TRBJ2-7; size: .; D: TRBD2; V: TRBV10-3; DNA: TGTGCCATCAGTGGGGGTAGCGGGAGCAATTACGAGCAGTACTTC; CDR3: CAISGGSGSNYEQYF
J: TRBJ2-7; size: many; D: TRBD1; V: TRBV7-2; DNA: TGTGCCAGCAGCAGTAGACAGGGCTCCCACGAGCAGTACTTC; CDR3: CASSSRQGSHEQYF
J: TRBJ2-3; size: .; D: .; V: TRBV7-9; DNA: TGTGCCAGCGCAACCTCGGGTACGCAGTATTTT; CDR3: CASATSGTQYF
J: TRBJ1-1; size: few; D: TRBD1; V: TRBV12-3/TRBV12-4; DNA: TGTGCCAGCAGTCCACAGGGGTACAACACTGAAGCTTTCTTT; CDR3: CASSPQGYNTEAFF
J: TRBJ2-5; size: .; D: TRBD2; V: TRBV7-3; DNA: TGTGCCACCAGCGCTGGTAGCGGGGACCAAGATACCCAGTACTTC; CDR3: CATSAGSGDQDTQYF
J: TRBJ2-1; size: .; D: TRBD2; V: TRBV11-3; DNA: TGTGCCAGCAGCCCCGGGGGGAGCGGGCCAGCTTTGAATGAGCAGTTCTTC; CDR3: CASSPGGSGPALNEQFF
J: TRBJ2-3; size: .; D: .; V: TRBV7-9; DNA: TGTGCCAGCGGCCCGAGGGGGGGGCCCAAAAATATTCAGTATTTC; CDR3: CASGPRGGPKNIQYF
J: TRBJ2-4; size: many; D: .; V: TRBV10-3; DNA: TGTGCCATCAGTGAGTCTGTAGCGCAAGATGAGCAGTACTTC; CDR3: CAISESVAQDEQYF
J: TRBJ2-1; size: few; D: TRBD2; V: TRBV5-4; DNA: TGTGCCAGCAGCTGGAGCGGGAGGGTGTCGGGGGAGCAGTTCTTC; CDR3: CASSWSGRVSGEQFF
J: TRBJ2-1; size: .; D: .; V: TRBV11-3; DNA: TGTGCCAGCAGCCCTCCCCCTAACGTGCAGTTCTTC; CDR3: CASSPPPNVQFF
J: TRBJ2-3; size: .; D: .; V: TRBV7-2; DNA: TGTGCCAACGGCCTTCTGAGCACCGGGGCGCAGTATTTT; CDR3: CANGLLSTGAQYF
J: TRBJ2-4; size: .; D: .; V: TRBV12-3/TRBV12-4; DNA: TGTGCCAGCAGTTTCGGGGTGTGCCCGATAAACATTCAGTATTTC; CDR3: CASSFGVCPINIQYF
J: TRBJ2-3; size: .; D: .; V: TRBV7-9; DNA: TGTGCCAGCAGCCCGTTGACAGGTACAGATACGCAGTATTTT; CDR3: CASSPLTGTDTQYF
J: TRBJ2-3; size: .; D: TRBD2; V: TRBV7-3; DNA: TGTGCCAGCAGCTTACTAGCGGAGGCTGTGAACACAGGTGAGCAGTATTTT; CDR3: CASSLLAEAVNTGEQYF
J: TRBJ2-2; size: .; D: TRBD1; V: TRBV7-6; DNA: TGTGCCAGCAGCTTACAGGGCGTTAACACAGGGGCGCAGTTTTTT; CDR3: CASSLQGVNTGAQFF
J: TRBJ2-5; size: .; D: .; V: TRBV7-2; DNA: TGTGGCAGGGGCCTCGGGGGCAGGGACCGAGAGACCCAGTACTTT; CDR3: CGRGLGGRDRETQYF
J: TRBJ2-3; size: .; D: .; V: TRBV7-3; DNA: TGTGCCAGGGGGTCTGGGCTGGGGGCCACAGATACCCAGTATTTT; CDR3: CARGSGLGATDTQYF
J: TRBJ2-3; size: few; D: TRBD2; V: TRBV7-2; DNA: TGTGCCAGCAGCTTTGTGGGACTAGCGGGAGAATCTGGGACAGATACGCAGTATTTT; CDR3: CASSFVGLAGESGTDTQYF
J: TRBJ2-7; size: few; D: TRBD1; V: TRBV5-1; DNA: TGCGCCAGCGGACCGGACAGGGGGCAATACGAGCAGTACTTC; CDR3: CASGPDRGQYEQYF
J: TRBJ2-3; size: few; D: TRBD2; V: TRBV6-1; DNA: TGTGCCAGCAGTGTCTCTAGCGGCTCCCGCACAGATACGCAGTATTTT; CDR3: CASSVSSGSRTDTQYF
J: TRBJ2-5; size: once; D: TRBD1; V: TRBV7-8; DNA: TGTGCCAGCAGCCCTCGGACAGGATGGGAGATCCTGTCTTTC; CDR3: CASSPRTGWEILSF
J: TRBJ2-7; size: few; D: .; V: TRBV7-6; DNA: TGTGCCAGCAGCTTACGTAGGGGCGAGCAGTACTTC; CDR3: CASSLRRGEQYF
J: TRBJ1-2; size: few; D: .; V: TRBV6-1; DNA: TGTGCCAGCAGTGAAGCAGGCGGCTATGGCTACACCTTC; CDR3: CASSEAGGYGYTF
J: TRBJ2-7; size: many; D: TRBD2; V: TRBV6-1; DNA: TGTGCCAGCAGAGCCTCTAGCGGGAGTAACTACGAGCAGTACTTC; CDR3: CASRASSGSNYEQYF
J: TRBJ2-1; size: .; D: .; V: TRBV6-1; DNA: TGTGCCAGCAGAGCCGGGGGACCAATTTACAATGAGCAGTTCTTC; CDR3: CASRAGGPIYNEQFF
J: TRBJ2-7; size: .; D: TRBD1; V: TRBV7-9; DNA: TGTGCCAGCAGCCGACAGGGAAGCTCCTACGAGCAGTACTTC; CDR3: CASSRQGSSYEQYF
J: TRBJ2-3; size: few; D: .; V: TRBV7-2; DNA: TGTGCCAGCACCCTGGGATTGGGTCTAGCAGATACGCAGTATTTT; CDR3: CASTLGLGLADTQYF
J: TRBJ2-1; size: .; D: .; V: TRBV7-9; DNA: TGTGCCAGCACCTCATTAGTAGGGAATGAGCAGTTCTTC; CDR3: CASTSLVGNEQFF
J: TRBJ2-7; size: .; D: TRBD2; V: TRBV6-4; DNA: TGTGCCAGCAGTGACCTCGCGGGAGTGTACGAGCAGTACTTC; CDR3: CASSDLAGVYEQYF
J: TRBJ2-6; size: .; D: .; V: TRBV15; DNA: TGTGCCACCAGCAGAGATTCAGGGGCTGGGGCCAACGTCCTGACTTTC; CDR3: CATSRDSGAGANVLTF
J: TRBJ2-5; size: .; D: .; V: TRBV24-1; DNA: TGTGCCACCAGTGAGGGGGCCGGGGGAGGAGCCCAAGAGATCCAGTACTTC; CDR3: CATSEGAGGGAQEIQYF
J: TRBJ2-1; size: .; D: .; V: TRBV7-9; DNA: TGTGCCAGCCGCCCTGCGGGCGGAGGGGGCTACAATGAGCAGTTCTTC; CDR3: CASRPAGGGGYNEQFF
J: TRBJ2-3; size: few; D: .; V: TRBV6-2/TRBV6-3; DNA: TGTGCCAGCAGTTCGACAGATACGCAGTATTTT; CDR3: CASSSTDTQYF
J: TRBJ1-5; size: .; D: TRBD1; V: TRBV7-6; DNA: TGTGCCAGCAGCTTAGCGGGGGCAGGGGGTAGCAATCAGCCCCAGCATTTT; CDR3: CASSLAGAGGSNQPQHF
J: TRBJ2-3; size: once; D: .; V: TRBV7-3; DNA: TGTGCCAGCAGATACGGAGCTAGCACAGATACGCAGTATTTT; CDR3: CASRYGASTDTQYF
J: TRBJ2-1; size: .; D: .; V: TRBV7-2; DNA: TGTGCCAGCAGCTTAGGACGCCCTGGCGTGAACAATGAGCAGTTCTTC; CDR3: CASSLGRPGVNNEQFF
J: TRBJ2-5; size: few; D: .; V: TRBV7-2; DNA: TGTGCCAGCAGCCCTACCGGGGGCCCAGCGACCCAGTACTTC; CDR3: CASSPTGGPATQYF
J: TRBJ2-7; size: medium-sized; D: TRBD2; V: TRBV7-2; DNA: TGTGCCAGCAGCCCACGGACTAGCGGCTACGAGCAGTACTTC; CDR3: CASSPRTSGYEQYF